One sample yielded the 27 T cell receptor beta chains listed below, sequenced in a study of cytomegalovirus exposure and HLA in healthy donors. Assay used: immunoSEQ multiplex PCR; TCRdb lists only in-frame clones, some missing. The repertoire consists of around 160,000 clones, with about 89% occurring once and the leading ten covering over 2.5%. Specimen: PBMCs. The origin of the receptors is a woman aged 18-29 years in good health and CMV-seropositive.

The rearrangement links TRBV29-1 to TRBJ2-1; tentatively, D is TRBD2 (6 bases). Germline loops: CDR1 SQVTM, CDR2 ANQGSEA. Trimming took 6 bases from V and 8 from J, leaving 20 bases between them. The CDR3 consists of 14 residues. CDR3 sequence (DNA): TGCAGCGTCGACACCGGGAGAGGGGTATATGAGCAGTTCTTC. Residues: CSVDTGRGVYEQFF.

The chain uses TRBV9 and TRBJ2-5, with a tentative D call TRBD2 (6 bases). With 5 bases removed from V and 2 bases from J, the gap between germline ends came to 7 bases. The CDR3 has 12 residues. Germline V gene data show CDR1 as SGDLS and CDR2 as YYNGEE. The CDR3 bases are TGTGCCAGCAGTGGGAGGCAAGAGACCCAGTACTTC. It yields the protein CASSGRQETQYF.

This sequence joins TRBV5-1 and TRBJ1-1; D is unclear. The germline gives CDR1 SGHRS, CDR2 YFSETQ. The V and J ends lost 0 bases and 7 bases respectively, with 7 bases between them. This CDR3 is 12 amino acids long. CDR3 nucleotides: TGCGCCAGCAGCTTGGCCGCCGGTGAAGCTTTCTTT. It encodes CASSLAAGEAFF.

The J gene is TRBJ1-6, the V gene TRBV2, with a tentative D call TRBD1 (6 bases). This CDR3 is built from 14 residues. Germline values: CDR1 SNHLY, CDR2 FYNNEI. The V gene lost 6 bases and the J gene lost 11 bases, with 17 bases spanning the gap. CDR3 sequence: CASRWTRTEAPLHF. DNA of the CDR3: TGTGCCAGCAGGTGGACAAGGACAGAGGCACCCCTCCACTTT. Full variable domain (rest looked up from reference TRBV2 and TRBJ1-6): EPEVTQTPSHQVTQMGQEVILRCVPISNHLYFYWYRQILGQKVEFLVSFYNNEISEKSEIFDDQFSVERPDGSNFTLKIRSTKLEDSAMYFCASRWTRTEAPLHFGNGTRLTVT.

In nucleotides, the CDR3 is TGTGCCAGCAGCTCCCTGACTAGCGGGGTAATTGAGCAGTTCTTC. Residues: CASSSLTSGVIEQFF. The chain has TRBV5-6 and TRBJ2-1; 11 positions agree with TRBD2. The V and J ends lost 3 bases and 9 bases, in that order; junction bases with no gene match: 8. The CDR3 is 15 amino acids. Germline CDR1 is SGHDT and CDR2 is YYEEEE.

The V gene is TRBV6-1, the J gene TRBJ2-7, with TRBD2 matching over 8 bases. The germline V gene has CDR1 MNHNS and CDR2 SASEGT. There are 15 residues in the CDR3. V lost 7 bases and J lost 0; bases outside the gene matches: 8. As DNA, the CDR3 is TGTGCCAGCACGCCCGGGAGGGGCGCCTCCTACGAGCAGTACTTC. This sequence encodes CASTPGRGASYEQYF.

The rearrangement links TRBV30 to TRBJ1-1; D gene ambiguous. Germline V gene data show CDR1 as GTSNPN and CDR2 as SVGIG (reference sequence). The CDR3 extends over 11 amino acids. Deletions cut 0 bases from V and 10 bases from J, with 9 bases between. The CDR3, as DNA: TGTGCCTGGAGTGTACTAAGAGCAGCTTTCTTT. Protein sequence: CAWSVLRAAFF.

The rearrangement links TRBV12-5 to TRBJ1-1; 7 bases agree with TRBD1. The CDR3 is 13 amino acids. V shed 1 base, J shed 11 bases, and the junction held 7 bases outside the gene matches. CDR1 is LGHNT and CDR2 is FRNRAP in the germline V gene. Here the CDR3 DNA reads TGTGCTAGTGGTTTGGAGGAGGGACAGAGGGCTTTCTTT. Amino acid sequence: CASGLEEGQRAFF.

This clone appeared a few times. The chain recombines TRBV6-4 with TRBJ2-1; D is possibly TRBD2 (6 bases). Trimming cost V 2 bases and J 7 bases, with 18 bases left between them. Germline lookup yields CDR1 MRHNA and CDR2 SNTAGT. CDR3 length equals 16 residues. CDR3 in amino acids: CASSDLPGESLNEQFF. CDR3 coding DNA: TGTGCCAGCAGTGACCTCCCGGGAGAATCGCTTAATGAGCAGTTCTTC.

V is TRBV5-1 and J is TRBJ2-7; the match to TRBD2 covers 11 bases. The CDR3 loop spans 15 amino acids. Germline CDR1 is SGHRS and CDR2 is YFSETQ. J gave up 2 bases and V 5 bases, and 6 bases lay outside the gene matches. As DNA, the CDR3 is TGCGCCAGCAGGGAGGGACTAGCGGCCGCCTACGAGCAGTACTTC. Residues: CASREGLAAAYEQYF.

The chain links TRBV7-9 to TRBJ1-1, with D possibly being TRBD1 (5 bases). The CDR3 has 17 residues. Trimming shortened V by 1 base and J by 4 bases, and 19 bases separated the two germline ends. Germline values: CDR1 SEHNR, CDR2 FQNEAQ (reference sequence). CDR3 protein: CASSLGLGAFGRTEAFF. CDR3 coding DNA: TGTGCCAGCAGCTTAGGGTTAGGGGCGTTCGGTCGCACTGAAGCTTTCTTT.

J is TRBJ2-7 and V is TRBV27; D unclear. The CDR3 contains 16 residues. Trimming stripped 6 bases from V and 0 bases from J, with 18 bases between. CDR1 and CDR2 from the germline V gene are MNHEY and SMNVEV (reference sequence). Written as DNA, the CDR3 is TGTGCCAGCAGCATCACCCCCCTCCAGTCCTCCTACGAGCAGTACTTC. Amino acid sequence: CASSITPLQSSYEQYF.

The count of this clone is one. The chain couples TRBV4-2 to TRBJ1-1; D may be TRBD1 (6 bases). CDR1 and CDR2 from the germline V gene are LGHNA and YNFKEQ. This CDR3 region has 17 residues. V lost 0 bases to trimming and J lost 1 base, with 15 bases between them. In DNA form, the CDR3 reads TGTGCCAGCAGCCAAGATCATTACAGGGAGTGGAACACTGAAGCTTTCTTT. Translating gives CASSQDHYREWNTEAFF.

This rearrangement joins TRBV29-1 to TRBJ2-2; 11 positions agree with TRBD2. The CDR3 covers 16 residues. Losses at the gene ends were 6 bases for V and 6 bases for J; bases not matched to a gene: 12. Germline V gene sequence: CDR1 SQVTM, CDR2 ANQGSEA. CDR3 in amino acids: CSVGVLGTSGSGELFF. The CDR3 region has the DNA TGCAGCGTGGGAGTGTTAGGGACTAGCGGCTCCGGGGAGCTGTTTTTT.

The chain uses TRBV13 and TRBJ2-5; D perhaps matches TRBD2 (6 bases). Germline V gives CDR1 PRHDT, CDR2 FYEKMQ (reference sequence). The V gene lost 3 bases and the J gene lost 5 bases, with 10 bases spanning the gap. The CDR3 has 13 residues. The CDR3 is CASSLGGEETQYF. CDR3 in DNA: TGTGCCAGCAGCTTGGGAGGAGAGGAGACCCAGTACTTC.

This clone was picked up a small number of times. The chain carries TRBV25-1 and TRBJ2-7; tentatively, D is TRBD2 (6 bases). V was clipped by 8 bases and J by 3 bases, with 17 bases between them. Looked up from germline, CDR1 is MGHDK and CDR2 is SYGVNS. CDR3 length: 14 amino acids. The CDR3: CASGLNRRLYEQYF. CDR3 DNA sequence: TGTGCCAGCGGACTAAACAGGCGACTCTACGAGCAGTACTTC.

CDR3 loop: CASSLASSGGINEQFF. The DNA for the CDR3 is TGTGCCAGCAGCTTAGCGTCTAGCGGGGGAATCAATGAGCAGTTCTTC. The rearrangement joins TRBV7-2 to TRBJ2-1, with 10 bases aligning to TRBD2. With 0 bases clipped from V and 6 bases from J, the junction kept 5 bases outside the gene matches. CDR3 length: 16 residues. Germline V gene lookup returns CDR1 SGHTA and CDR2 FQGNSA.

This rearrangement joins TRBV6-5 to TRBJ1-1, with D uncertain. Germline CDR1 reads MNHEY; CDR2 reads SVGAGI. Trimming took 4 bases from V and 8 from J, leaving 23 bases between them. The CDR3 spans 16 residues. CDR3 sequence reads: CASSSTGLGVRGEAFF. The CDR3 DNA sequence: TGTGCCAGCAGTTCCACCGGTTTGGGTGTTCGAGGGGAAGCTTTCTTT.

This clone was found once. The V call is TRBV7-9, the J call TRBJ1-2; 9 bases match TRBD1. The germline CDR1 and CDR2 sequences are SEHNR and FQNEAQ (reference sequence). V lost 5 bases to trimming and J lost 8 bases; unmatched junction nucleotides: 6. The CDR3 covers 13 residues. The CDR3 region has the DNA TGTGCCAGCAGCGGACAGGGGATCTGGGGCTACACCTTC. Translated, it gives CASSGQGIWGYTF. Together with reference TRBV7-9 and TRBJ1-2, the CDR3 gives the full variable domain: DTGVSQNPRHKITKRGQNVTFRCDPISEHNRLYWYRQTLGQGPEFLTYFQNEAQLEKSRLLSDRFSAERPKGSFSTLEIQRTEQGDSAMYLCASSGQGIWGYTFGSGTRLTVV.

The rearrangement links TRBV9 to TRBJ1-3; D gene unclear. The length of the CDR3 is 16 residues. Trimming left V 6 bases short and J 3 bases short, with 19 bases between. Germline V CDR1 and CDR2: SGDLS, YYNGEE. The CDR3 nucleotides are TGTGCCAGCACCCTGGGCATGGGCTTGGGTGGAAACACCATATATTTT. It specifies CASTLGMGLGGNTIYF.

This clone was observed once. The chain joins TRBV5-1 to TRBJ1-1, with D perhaps matching TRBD1 (6 bases). The V end lost 3 bases, the J end lost 10 bases, and 25 bases lay between the germline ends. The CDR3 is made up of 16 amino acids. Germline values: CDR1 SGHRS, CDR2 YFSETQ. The CDR3 spells CASSSNTGPGFARAFF. CDR3 nucleotides: TGCGCCAGCAGCTCTAACACAGGGCCCGGTTTTGCTCGAGCTTTCTTT. Variable domain in full (rest from reference TRBV5-1 and TRBJ1-1): KAGVTQTPRYLIKTRGQQVTLSCSPISGHRSVSWYQQTPGQGLQFLFEYFSETQRNKGNFPGRFSGRQFSNSRSEMNVSTLELGDSALYLCASSSNTGPGFARAFFGQGTRLTVV.

The CDR3 protein is CASSLASGTEQFF. For the CDR3, the DNA is TGTGCCAGCAGTTTGGCTAGCGGGACTGAGCAGTTCTTC. The chain joins TRBV27 to TRBJ2-1, with TRBD2 identical over 9 bases. Per the germline V gene, CDR1 is MNHEY and CDR2 is SMNVEV (reference sequence). V was clipped by 3 bases and J by 9 bases; unmatched bases: 3. This CDR3 region has 13 residues.

This sequence joins TRBV7-9 and TRBJ2-6; D is unclear. Trimming left V 3 bases short and J 2 bases short, with 2 bases between. The CDR3 has 13 amino acids. Germline V gives CDR1 SEHNR, CDR2 FQNEAQ (reference sequence). CDR3 sequence reads: CASSFTGANVLTF. DNA for the CDR3: TGTGCCAGCAGCTTCACTGGGGCCAACGTCCTGACTTTC.

The gene calls are TRBV6-4 and TRBJ2-2, with D perhaps matching TRBD1 (6 bases). With 6 bases removed from V and 0 bases from J, the gap between germline ends came to 23 bases. Looked up from germline, CDR1 is MRHNA and CDR2 is SNTAGT. The CDR3 is 19 residues long. CDR3 DNA: TGTGCCAGCAGCCCCCAGGGACATGCCCTTCTGCCGAACACCGGGGAGCTGTTTTTT. It is translated as CASSPQGHALLPNTGELFF.

The rearrangement joins TRBV5-1 to TRBJ2-3, with D maybe TRBD2 (5 bases). Germline V gives CDR1 SGHRS, CDR2 YFSETQ. V lost 5 bases and J lost 2, with 30 bases in between. The CDR3 length is 20 residues. CDR3 DNA: TGCGCCAGCAGACCTAGGACTGAACTGGGCCTTACCCTTTTCACAGATACGCAGTATTTT. Translating gives CASRPRTELGLTLFTDTQYF.

The DNA for the CDR3 is TGCAGCGTTGCCGGACAGCTCACAGATACGCAGTATTTT. Encoded protein: CSVAGQLTDTQYF. The rearrangement uses TRBV29-1 and TRBJ2-3, with a weak D call TRBD1 (6 bases). V lost 4 bases, J lost 2 bases, and 10 bases lay in between. CDR3 length equals 13 residues. Germline V gene sequence: CDR1 SQVTM, CDR2 ANQGSEA.

V and J are TRBV6-6 and TRBJ1-2; 10 nucleotides match TRBD1. CDR3 size: 15 residues. With 2 bases clipped from V and 2 bases from J, the junction kept 2 bases outside the gene matches. CDR1 MNHNY and CDR2 SVGAGI come from the germline V gene (reference sequence). This chain's CDR3 is CASSYAGQGNYGYTF. The CDR3 DNA is TGTGCCAGCAGTTACGCGGGACAGGGGAACTATGGCTACACCTTC.